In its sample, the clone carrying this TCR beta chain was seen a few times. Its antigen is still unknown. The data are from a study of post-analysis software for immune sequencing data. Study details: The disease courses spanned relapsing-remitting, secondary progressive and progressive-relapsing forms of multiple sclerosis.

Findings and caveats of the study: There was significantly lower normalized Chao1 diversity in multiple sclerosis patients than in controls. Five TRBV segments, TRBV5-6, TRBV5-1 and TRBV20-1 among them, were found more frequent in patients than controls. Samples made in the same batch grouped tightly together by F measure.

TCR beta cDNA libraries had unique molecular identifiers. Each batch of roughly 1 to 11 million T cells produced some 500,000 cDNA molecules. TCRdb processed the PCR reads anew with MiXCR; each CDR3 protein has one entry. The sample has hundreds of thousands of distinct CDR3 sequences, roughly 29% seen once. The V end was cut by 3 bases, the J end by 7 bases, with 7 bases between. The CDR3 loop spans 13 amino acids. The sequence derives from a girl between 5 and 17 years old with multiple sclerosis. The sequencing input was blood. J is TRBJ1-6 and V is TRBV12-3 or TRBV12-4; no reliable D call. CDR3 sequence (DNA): TGTGCCAGCAGTTTCGGGTCGAATTCACCCCTCCACTTT. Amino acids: CASSFGSNSPLHF.